This TCR beta chain is from a study of blood T cell repertoires in COVID-19. The overall study: The analysed material was cDNA or gDNA that came from T cells, B-cell-depleted T cells, or PBMCs.

The assay was immunoSEQ multiplex PCR, and TCRdb's table has in-frame clones only and misses some. The sample includes approximately 91,000 clones, approximately 76% of them seen just once. CDR1 and CDR2 from the germline V gene are SQVTM and ANQGSEA. Trimming took 1 base from V and 1 from J; bases not matched to a gene: 0. The CDR3 consists of 13 residues. This TCR was sampled from a man aged 65 to 79 with acute or convalescent COVID-19. Sequencing input: peripheral blood. This chain links TRBV29-1 with TRBJ1-1, with TRBD1 identical over 7 bases. In nucleotides, the CDR3 is TGCAGCGTTGAAGGGGACAGGAACACTGAAGCTTTCTTT. The encoded protein is CSVEGDRNTEAFF.